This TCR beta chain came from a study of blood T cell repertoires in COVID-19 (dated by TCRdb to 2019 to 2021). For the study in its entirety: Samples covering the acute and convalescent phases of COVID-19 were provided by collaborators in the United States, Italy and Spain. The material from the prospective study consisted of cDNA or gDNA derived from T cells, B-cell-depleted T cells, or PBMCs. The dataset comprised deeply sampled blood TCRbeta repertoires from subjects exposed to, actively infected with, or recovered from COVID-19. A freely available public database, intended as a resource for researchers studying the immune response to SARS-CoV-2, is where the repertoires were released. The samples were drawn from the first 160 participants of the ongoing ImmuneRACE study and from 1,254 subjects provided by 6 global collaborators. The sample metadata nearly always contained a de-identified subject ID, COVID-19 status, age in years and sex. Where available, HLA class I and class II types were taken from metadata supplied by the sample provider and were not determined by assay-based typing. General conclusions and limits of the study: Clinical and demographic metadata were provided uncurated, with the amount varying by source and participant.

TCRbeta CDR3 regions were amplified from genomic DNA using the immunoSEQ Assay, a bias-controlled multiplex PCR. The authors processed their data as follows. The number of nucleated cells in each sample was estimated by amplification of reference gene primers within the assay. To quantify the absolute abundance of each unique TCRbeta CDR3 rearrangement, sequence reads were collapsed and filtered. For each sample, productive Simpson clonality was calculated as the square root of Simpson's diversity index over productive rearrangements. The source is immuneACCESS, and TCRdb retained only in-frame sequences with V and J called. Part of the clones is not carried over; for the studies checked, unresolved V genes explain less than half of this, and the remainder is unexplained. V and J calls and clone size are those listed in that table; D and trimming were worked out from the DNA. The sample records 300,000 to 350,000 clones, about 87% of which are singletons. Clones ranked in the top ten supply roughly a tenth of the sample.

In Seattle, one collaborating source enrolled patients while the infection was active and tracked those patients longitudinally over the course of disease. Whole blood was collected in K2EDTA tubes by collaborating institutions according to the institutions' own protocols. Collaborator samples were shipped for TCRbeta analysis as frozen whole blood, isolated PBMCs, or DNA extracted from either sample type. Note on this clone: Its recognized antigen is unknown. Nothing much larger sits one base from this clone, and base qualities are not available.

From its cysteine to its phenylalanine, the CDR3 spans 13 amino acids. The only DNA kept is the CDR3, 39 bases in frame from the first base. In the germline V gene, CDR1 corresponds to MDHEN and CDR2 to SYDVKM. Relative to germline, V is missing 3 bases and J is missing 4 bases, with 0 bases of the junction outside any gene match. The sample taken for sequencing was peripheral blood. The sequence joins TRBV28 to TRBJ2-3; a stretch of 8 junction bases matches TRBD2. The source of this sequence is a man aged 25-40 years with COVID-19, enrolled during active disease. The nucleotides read TGTGCCAGCAGTTTCGGGGGGGCAGATACGCAGTATTTT. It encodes CASSFGGADTQYF.